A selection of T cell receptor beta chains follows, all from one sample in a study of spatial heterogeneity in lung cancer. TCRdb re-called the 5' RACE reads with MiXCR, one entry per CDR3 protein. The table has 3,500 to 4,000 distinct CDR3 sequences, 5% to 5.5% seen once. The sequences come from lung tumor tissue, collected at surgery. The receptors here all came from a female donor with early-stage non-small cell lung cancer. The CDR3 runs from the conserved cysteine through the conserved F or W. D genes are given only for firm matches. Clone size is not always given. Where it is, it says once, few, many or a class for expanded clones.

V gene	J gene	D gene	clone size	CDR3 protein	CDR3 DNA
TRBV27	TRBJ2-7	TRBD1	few	CASSRTGGTYEQYF	TGTGCCAGCAGTCGGACAGGGGGCACCTACGAGCAGTACTTC
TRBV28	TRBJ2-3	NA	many	CASSYQGSDTQYF	TGTGCCAGCAGCTATCAGGGTTCAGATACGCAGTATTTT
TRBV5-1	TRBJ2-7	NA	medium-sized	CASQEGRSYEQYF	TGCGCCAGTCAAGAGGGGAGAAGCTACGAGCAGTACTTC
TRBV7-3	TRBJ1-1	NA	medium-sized	CASSFGGANTEAFF	TGTGCCAGCAGCTTCGGGGGGGCTAACACTGAAGCTTTCTTT
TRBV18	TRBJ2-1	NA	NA	CASSPRAEARRGEQFF	TGTGCCAGCTCACCCCGAGCAGAGGCCCGAAGGGGTGAGCAGTTCTTC
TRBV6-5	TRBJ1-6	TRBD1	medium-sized	CASTTTGAYSPLHF	TGTGCCAGCACCACGACAGGGGCCTATTCACCCCTCCACTTT
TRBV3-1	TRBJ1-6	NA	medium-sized	CASSPPRPNSPLHF	TGTGCCAGCAGCCCCCCGAGGCCTAATTCACCCCTCCACTTT
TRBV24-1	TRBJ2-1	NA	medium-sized	CATSDITSFNEQFF	TGTGCCACCAGTGACATTACTAGCTTCAATGAGCAGTTCTTC
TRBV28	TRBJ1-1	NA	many	CASSGDTEAFF	TGTGCCAGCAGCGGCGACACTGAAGCTTTCTTT
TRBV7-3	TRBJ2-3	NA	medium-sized	CASSLTASTDTQYF	TGTGCCAGCAGCTTGACAGCCAGCACAGATACGCAGTATTTT
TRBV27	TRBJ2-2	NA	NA	CASSLSAHGGRTGELFF	TGTGCCAGCAGTTTATCCGCCCACGGGGGTAGGACCGGGGAGCTGTTTTTT
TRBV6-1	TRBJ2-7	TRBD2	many	CASSELAGYKEQYF	TGTGCCAGCAGTGAACTAGCGGGATATAAAGAGCAGTACTTC
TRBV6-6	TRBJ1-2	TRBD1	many	CASSSGTGRRYGYTF	TGTGCCAGCAGTTCCGGGACAGGGAGGCGCTATGGCTACACCTTC
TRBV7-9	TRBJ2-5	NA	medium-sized	CASTLFRSDTLGLDQYF	TGTGCCAGCACCTTGTTCAGGTCCGATACCCTCGGATTGGACCAGTACTTC
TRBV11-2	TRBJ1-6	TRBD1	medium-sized	CATNSVAGGNSPLHF	TGTGCCACCAACTCAGTGGCAGGGGGTAATTCACCCCTCCACTTT
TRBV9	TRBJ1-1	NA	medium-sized	CASAPGHRGTEAFF	TGTGCCAGCGCTCCGGGACACCGGGGCACTGAAGCTTTCTTT
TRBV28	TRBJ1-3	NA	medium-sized	CASSLPQVQDGNTIYF	TGTGCCAGCAGTTTACCTCAGGTCCAGGATGGAAACACCATATATTTT
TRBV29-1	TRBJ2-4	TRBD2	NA	CSVEDWGGIAKNIQYF	TGCAGCGTTGAAGATTGGGGAGGGATAGCCAAAAACATTCAGTACTTC
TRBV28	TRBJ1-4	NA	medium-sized	CASSSALGEKLFF	TGTGCCAGCAGCTCGGCACTAGGTGAAAAACTGTTTTTT
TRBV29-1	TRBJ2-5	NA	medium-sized	CSASGLSGGVTQYF	TGCAGCGCATCGGGACTCTCCGGCGGCGTGACCCAGTACTTC
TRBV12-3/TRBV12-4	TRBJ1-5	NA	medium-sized	CASSFEGQPQHF	TGTGCCAGCAGTTTTGAGGGGCAGCCCCAGCATTTT
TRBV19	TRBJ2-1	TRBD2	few	CASSIWTSGETSEQFF	TGTGCCAGTAGTATCTGGACTAGCGGGGAAACTAGTGAGCAGTTCTTC
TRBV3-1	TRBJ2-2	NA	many	CASSQIPGATGELFF	TGTGCCAGCAGCCAAATCCCGGGGGCCACCGGGGAGCTGTTTTTT
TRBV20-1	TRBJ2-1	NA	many	CSARGAYNNEQFF	TGCAGTGCTAGAGGGGCCTACAACAATGAGCAGTTCTTC
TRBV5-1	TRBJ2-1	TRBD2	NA	CASSPGASGTLYNEQFF	TGCGCCAGCAGCCCGGGGGCTAGCGGGACCCTCTACAATGAGCAGTTCTTC
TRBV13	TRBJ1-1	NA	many	CASSFPEMNTEAFF	TGTGCCAGCAGCTTCCCAGAGATGAACACTGAAGCTTTCTTT
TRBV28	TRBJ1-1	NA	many	CASSSRGEFRNTEAFF	TGTGCCAGCAGTTCTCGGGGTGAGTTCCGGAACACTGAAGCTTTCTTT
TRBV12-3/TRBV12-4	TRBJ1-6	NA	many	CASSFAGDNSPLHF	TGTGCCAGCAGTTTTGCAGGGGATAATTCACCCCTCCACTTT
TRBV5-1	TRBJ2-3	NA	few	CASSPGHSSTDTQYF	TGCGCCAGCAGTCCGGGACACTCTAGCACAGATACGCAGTATTTT
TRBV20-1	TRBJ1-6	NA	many	CSAREQGRGYNSPLHF	TGCAGTGCTAGAGAACAGGGAAGGGGGTATAATTCACCCCTCCACTTT
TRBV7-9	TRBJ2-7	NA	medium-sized	CASSLAGGQNYEQYF	TGTGCCAGCAGCTTAGCGGGTGGGCAGAACTACGAGCAGTACTTC
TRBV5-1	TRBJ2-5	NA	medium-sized	CASSLFGPDQETQYF	TGCGCCAGCAGCTTGTTCGGGCCAGATCAAGAGACCCAGTACTTC
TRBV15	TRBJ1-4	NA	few	CATTHRSPDEKLFF	TGTGCCACCACTCACCGGAGCCCGGATGAAAAACTGTTTTTT
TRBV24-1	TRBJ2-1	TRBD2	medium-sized	CATSDYPSGKANEQFF	TGTGCCACCAGTGATTACCCTAGCGGAAAAGCCAATGAGCAGTTCTTC
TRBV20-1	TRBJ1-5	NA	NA	CSARLHRESNQPQHF	TGCAGTGCTAGACTTCACAGGGAGAGCAATCAGCCCCAGCATTTT
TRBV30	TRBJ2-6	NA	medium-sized	CAWSVLGSGANVLTF	TGTGCCTGGAGTGTACTGGGCTCTGGGGCCAACGTCCTGACTTTC
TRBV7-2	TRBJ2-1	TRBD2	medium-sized	CASSPSGRGNNEQFF	TGTGCCAGCAGCCCTAGCGGGAGAGGAAACAATGAGCAGTTCTTC
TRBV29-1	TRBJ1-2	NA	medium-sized	CSVDDVDLFF	TGCAGCGTTGACGATGTCGACCTCTTCTTC
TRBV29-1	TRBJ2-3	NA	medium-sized	CSVDGGSTDTQYF	TGCAGCGTTGACGGGGGAAGCACAGATACGCAGTATTTT
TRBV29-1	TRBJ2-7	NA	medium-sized	CSVEMGNEQYF	TGCAGCGTTGAAATGGGAAACGAGCAGTACTTC
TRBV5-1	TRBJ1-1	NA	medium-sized	CASSWEGATLAFF	TGCGCCAGCAGCTGGGAAGGGGCGACTCTAGCTTTCTTT
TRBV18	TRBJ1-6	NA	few	CASSPVRGGSPLHF	TGTGCCAGCTCACCAGTAAGGGGAGGTTCACCCCTCCACTTT
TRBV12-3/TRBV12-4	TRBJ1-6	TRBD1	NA	CASSLGQGVGSPLHF	TGTGCCAGCAGCCTTGGACAGGGGGTCGGTTCACCCCTCCACTTT
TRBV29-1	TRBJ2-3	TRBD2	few	CSVATSGASTDTQYF	TGCAGCGTGGCGACTAGCGGGGCTAGCACAGATACGCAGTATTTT
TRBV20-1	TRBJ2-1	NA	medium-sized	CSASVRNEQFF	TGCAGTGCTAGTGTCCGGAATGAGCAGTTCTTC
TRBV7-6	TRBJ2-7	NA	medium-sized	CASRRAPGGGSYEQYF	TGTGCCAGCAGGAGGGCTCCCGGGGGAGGTTCCTACGAGCAGTACTTC
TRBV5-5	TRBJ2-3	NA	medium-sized	CASSFRFSSTDTQYF	TGTGCCAGCAGCTTCAGGTTTTCTAGCACAGATACGCAGTATTTT
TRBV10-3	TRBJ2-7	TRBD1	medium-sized	CAIRERTGGKSEQYF	TGTGCCATCAGAGAGAGGACAGGGGGTAAGTCGGAGCAGTACTTC